The 6 T cell receptor beta chains given below trace back to one sample, sequenced in a study of T cell repertoires in cytomegalovirus infection. TCRdb re-called the reads through MiXCR, storing one row per CDR3 protein. The sample records hundreds of thousands of distinct CDR3 sequences, roughly 33% being singletons. Their cognate antigens are unknown. The material sequenced was cultured CD8+ T cells from PBMCs, taken from culture after CMV antigen stimulation. These receptor sequences come from a human donor in good health (CMV status not recorded). Some clones in this sample may be carry-over from other donors' samples.

V usage is TRBV6-5 and J usage is TRBJ2-6, with D maybe TRBD2 (5 bases). This CDR3 comprises 18 residues. Germline assignment: CDR1 MNHEY and CDR2 SVGAGI. V gave up 0 bases and J gave up 0 bases, with 12 bases separating them. This chain's CDR3 is CASSYSPGSHSGANVLTF. CDR3 DNA sequence: TGTGCCAGCAGTTACTCCCCGGGATCTCACTCTGGGGCCAACGTCCTGACTTTC.

This clonotype has ten or more counts. The chain has TRBV7-8 and TRBJ2-1; tentatively, D is TRBD1 (6 bases). Germline V lookup: CDR1 SGHVS, CDR2 FQNEAQ. The CDR3 totals 15 residues. With 1 base removed from V and 5 bases from J, the gap between germline ends came to 12 bases. CDR3: CASSLGDIGDNEQFF. DNA for the CDR3: TGTGCCAGCAGCTTAGGGGACATCGGGGACAATGAGCAGTTCTTC.

CDR3 nucleotides: TGTGCCAGCAGCTTATCCCGACAGGGACGCGGCTACACCTTC. The encoded protein is CASSLSRQGRGYTF. The chain employs TRBV7-9 and TRBJ1-2; 7 bases map to TRBD1. The V gene's germline CDR1 is SEHNR and CDR2 FQNEAQ (reference sequence). The V segment lost 2 bases and the J segment 8 bases; nucleotides outside the gene matches: 8. The CDR3 runs to 14 residues.

The V call is TRBV19, the J call TRBJ1-6; perhaps TRBD1 as D (6 bases). The CDR3 loop spans 14 amino acids. V shed 6 bases and J shed 9 bases, with 15 bases lying between them. CDR1 LNHDA and CDR2 SQIVND come from the germline V gene (reference sequence). The CDR3 sequence is CASRPFGTTSPLHF. The DNA of the CDR3 is TGTGCCAGTAGACCTTTTGGGACAACTTCACCCCTCCACTTT.

The V gene is TRBV9, the J gene TRBJ2-7; the D is unclear. V shed 6 bases and J shed 3 bases, with 16 bases lying between them. CDR3 length: 14 residues. The V gene's germline CDR1 is SGDLS and CDR2 YYNGEE. CDR3 residues: CASNHSADNYEQYV. The CDR3 coding sequence is TGTGCCAGCAACCACTCGGCGGATAACTACGAGCAGTACGTC.

This clonotype was detected a few times. The CDR3 coding sequence is TGTGCCAGTAGTATCATCGGAACCGGGGAGCTGTTTTTT. Translation: CASSIIGTGELFF. This chain links TRBV19 with TRBJ2-2; no clear D gene. With 3 bases removed from V and 5 bases from J, the gap between germline ends came to 7 bases. The CDR3 is 13 residues long. Germline lookup yields CDR1 LNHDA and CDR2 SQIVND (reference sequence).